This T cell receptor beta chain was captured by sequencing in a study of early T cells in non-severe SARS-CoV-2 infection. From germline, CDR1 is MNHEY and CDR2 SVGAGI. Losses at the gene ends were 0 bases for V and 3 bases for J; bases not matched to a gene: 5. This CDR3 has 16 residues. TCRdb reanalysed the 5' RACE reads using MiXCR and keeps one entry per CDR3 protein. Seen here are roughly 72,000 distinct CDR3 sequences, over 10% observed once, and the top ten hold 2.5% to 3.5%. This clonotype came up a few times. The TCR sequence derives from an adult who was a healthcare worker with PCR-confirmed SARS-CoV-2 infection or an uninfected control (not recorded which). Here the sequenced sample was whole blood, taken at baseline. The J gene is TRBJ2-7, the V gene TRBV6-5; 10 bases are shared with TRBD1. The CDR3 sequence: CASSYSGTGVVYEQYF. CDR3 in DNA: TGTGCCAGCAGTTACTCGGGGACAGGGGTGGTCTACGAGCAGTACTTC.